These 30 T cell receptor beta chains originate from one sample sequenced in a study of CD8+ T cells in alopecia areata. Treatment given: oral pan-JAK inhibitor, 5-10 mg twice daily. Extraction of RNA preceded its reverse transcription into cDNA, which served as the sequencing template. TCRdb keeps only in-frame clones here, not all; method: immunoSEQ multiplex PCR. Of some 200,000 clones listed, roughly 50% are singletons. The input for sequencing was CD4+ T cells sorted from blood, taken at week 24, from a patient treated with tofacitinib. Receptor source: a human donor with alopecia areata.

This clone was recorded once. The chain is built from TRBV30 and TRBJ2-7; 12 positions agree with TRBD1. The germline gives CDR1 GTSNPN, CDR2 SVGIG (reference sequence). The CDR3 is 14 residues long. The V gene end was trimmed by 3 bases and the J gene end by 4 bases; junction bases not matched to a gene: 4. The CDR3 nucleotides read TGTGCCTGGAGAGGGACAGGGGGCCTTTACGAGCAGTACTTC. This encodes CAWRGTGGLYEQYF. Filled out from reference TRBV30 and TRBJ2-7, the complete variable domain reads SQTIHQWPATLVQPVGSPLSLECTVEGTSNPNLYWYRQAAGRGLQLLFYSVGIGQISSEVPQNLSASRPQDRQFILSSKKLLLSDSGFYLCAWRGTGGLYEQYFGPGTRLTVT.

This clone was seen a few times. The rearrangement links TRBV6-5 to TRBJ1-2, with 7 positions matching TRBD1. J was trimmed by 0 bases and V by 6 bases; bases with no gene match: 4. The germline CDR1 and CDR2 sequences are MNHEY and SVGAGI. There are 14 residues in the CDR3. CDR3 sequence reads: CASSYRGANYGYTF. Here the CDR3 DNA reads TGTGCCAGCAGCTACAGGGGCGCTAACTATGGCTACACCTTC.

This clone was found a few times. The CDR3 here is CASSFTGGQAKNIQYF. CDR3 coding DNA: TGTGCCAGCAGCTTCACCGGGGGCCAAGCCAAAAACATTCAGTACTTC. The rearrangement links TRBV5-6 to TRBJ2-4; D assignment may be TRBD1 or TRBD2 (6 bases each). Trimming stripped 2 bases from V and 0 bases from J, with 12 bases between. The CDR3 has 16 residues. Germline-derived CDR1 and CDR2 are SGHDT and YYEEEE.

The chain combines TRBV5-1 with TRBJ1-1; perhaps TRBD1 as D (6 bases). Per the germline V gene, CDR1 is SGHRS and CDR2 is YFSETQ. The CDR3 sequence is 15 residues long. Trimming took 5 bases from V and 6 from J, leaving 20 bases between them. CDR3 sequence (DNA): TGCGCCAGCAGACGTGAACTTCAGGGGTCGGCTGAAGCTTTCTTT. Its protein is CASRRELQGSAEAFF.

This clone was detected only once. Written as DNA, the CDR3 is TGTGCCAGCAGTGACAGGGGGAGCTCCTACAATGAGCAGTTCTTC. Its translation is CASSDRGSSYNEQFF. V usage is TRBV7-3 and J usage is TRBJ2-1; 9 nucleotides line up with TRBD1. Trimming took 6 bases from V and 0 from J; bases not matched to a gene: 3. The CDR3 runs 15 residues. Germline loops: CDR1 SGHTA, CDR2 FQGTGA.

This rearrangement joins TRBV4-2 to TRBJ2-3, with no clear D. Germline V gene data show CDR1 as LGHNA and CDR2 as YNFKEQ. V was pared by 0 bases and J by 5 bases, with 9 bases between. There are 14 residues in the CDR3. CDR3 loop: CASSQDSVEDTQYF. In nucleotides, the CDR3 is TGTGCCAGCAGCCAAGACTCTGTCGAAGATACGCAGTATTTT.

The V call is TRBV11-2, the J call TRBJ2-2, with TRBD2 matching over 10 bases. The CDR3 is made up of 17 amino acids. Per the germline V gene, CDR1 is SGHAT and CDR2 is FQNNGV. The J segment lost 3 bases and the V segment lost 1 base, leaving 5 bases of the junction unmatched. The CDR3 sequence: CASSLVAGGGHTGELFF. The CDR3 DNA reads as TGTGCCAGCAGCTTAGTAGCGGGAGGAGGCCACACCGGGGAGCTGTTTTTT.

The V and J genes are TRBV27 and TRBJ1-1; unclear D gene. V dropped 5 bases and J dropped 1 base, with 14 bases sitting between them. CDR1 is MNHEY, CDR2 SMNVEV, per germline (reference sequence). CDR3 length: 15 residues. The CDR3 bases are TGTGCCAGCAGTCCTAAGGAATTTGGGAACACTGAAGCTTTCTTT. Translation: CASSPKEFGNTEAFF.

This chain uses TRBV7-8 with TRBJ1-5; TRBD1 aligns across 7 bases. V lost 3 bases, J lost 3 bases, and 14 bases stayed unmatched. CDR3 length: 18 residues. The V gene's germline CDR1 is SGHVS and CDR2 FQNEAQ. In DNA, the CDR3 is TGTGCCAGCAGCTTTGAGAACAGGTTTGGACAGGTCAATCAGCCCCAGCATTTT. It encodes CASSFENRFGQVNQPQHF.

The V and J genes are TRBV5-1 and TRBJ2-2; TRBD2 might be the D (5 bases). Per the germline V gene, CDR1 is SGHRS and CDR2 is YFSETQ. This CDR3 spans 13 amino acids. With 7 bases removed from V and 4 bases from J, the gap between germline ends came to 11 bases. CDR3 in DNA: TGCGCCAGCGTCGCGGGCTCCACCGGGGAGCTGTTTTTT. It translates to CASVAGSTGELFF. The variable domain in full, with the rest retrieved from reference TRBV5-1 and TRBJ2-2, is KAGVTQTPRYLIKTRGQQVTLSCSPISGHRSVSWYQQTPGQGLQFLFEYFSETQRNKGNFPGRFSGRQFSNSRSEMNVSTLELGDSALYLCASVAGSTGELFFGEGSRLTVL.

Points on this clone: Other DNA sequences in the sample encode the same CDR3. This rearrangement joins TRBV5-1 to TRBJ2-5; the D gene could be TRBD1 or TRBD2 (5 bases each). Germline CDR1 is SGHRS and CDR2 is YFSETQ. The CDR3 contains 14 residues. V dropped 2 bases and J dropped 4 bases, with 12 bases sitting between them. This CDR3 is CASSLQGAGETQYF. CDR3 coding DNA: TGCGCCAGCAGCTTACAAGGGGCGGGAGAGACCCAGTACTTC.

This clone was picked up a small number of times. This chain connects TRBV20-1 to TRBJ2-7; the D gene is possibly TRBD1 (6 bases). Trimming pared 3 bases from V and 13 bases from J, leaving 16 bases between. The CDR3 extends over 11 amino acids. Germline lookup yields CDR1 DFQATT and CDR2 SNEGSKA (reference sequence). CDR3 protein: CSASGTQGLYF. DNA of the CDR3: TGCAGTGCTAGCGGCACACAGGGTTTATACTTC.

This clone was counted a few times. The genes are TRBV29-1 and TRBJ1-4, with no clear D. Germline V gene data show CDR1 as SQVTM and CDR2 as ANQGSEA. There are 11 residues in the CDR3. V dropped 6 bases and J dropped 5 bases, with 7 bases sitting between them. The CDR3 DNA reads TGCAGCGTGACATCCAATGAAAAACTGTTTTTT. Its protein product is CSVTSNEKLFF.

V and J are TRBV4-1 and TRBJ1-1; possibly TRBD1 for D (5 bases). The CDR3 sequence is 14 residues long. V lost 0 bases to trimming and J lost 3 bases, with 8 bases between them. CDR1 MGHRA and CDR2 YSYEKL come from the germline V gene. CDR3 in DNA: TGCGCCAGCAGCCAAGATGGAGGGGACACTGAAGCTTTCTTT. As protein: CASSQDGGDTEAFF.

V gene TRBV7-2 combines with J gene TRBJ2-5; D is unresolved. Germline CDR1 and CDR2: SGHTA and FQGNSA. This CDR3 has 13 amino acids. The V end lost 1 base, the J end lost 3 bases, and 6 bases lay between the germline ends. CDR3 in amino acids: CASSLVAKETQYF. DNA of the CDR3: TGTGCCAGCAGCTTAGTGGCAAAAGAGACCCAGTACTTC.

The rearrangement joins TRBV27 to TRBJ2-5, with D perhaps TRBD2 (5 bases). V lost 2 bases to trimming and J lost 3 bases, with 25 bases between them. CDR3 size: 19 residues. Germline V gene data show CDR1 as MNHEY and CDR2 as SMNVEV (reference sequence). CDR3 loop: CASSLMGVGRGVRKETQYF. The CDR3 DNA reads TGTGCCAGCAGTTTAATGGGAGTCGGTCGTGGCGTTCGGAAAGAGACCCAGTACTTC.

The chain uses TRBV4-1 and TRBJ2-7; TRBD1 aligns across 9 bases. The CDR3 is 17 residues long. Looked up from germline, CDR1 is MGHRA and CDR2 is YSYEKL. The trim removed 1 base at V and 5 bases at J, leaving 12 bases unmatched. CDR3 nucleotide sequence: TGCGCCAGCAGCCAAGGCCCTCCGGGACAGGGCCCCCACGAGCAGTACTTC. Amino acids: CASSQGPPGQGPHEQYF.

At least ten counts were recorded for this clone. The rearrangement uses TRBV25-1 and TRBJ1-2; 11 bases are shared with TRBD1. Unmatched junction bases numbered 1, after V lost 2 bases and J lost 2 bases. Germline CDR1 is MGHDK and CDR2 is SYGVNS. The CDR3 has 15 residues. CDR3 residues: CASSEGQGANYGYTF. The CDR3 nucleotides are TGTGCCAGCAGTGAAGGACAGGGGGCAAACTATGGCTACACCTTC.

This chain links TRBV9 with TRBJ2-1; D is perhaps TRBD2 (6 bases). V lost 3 bases to trimming and J lost 9 bases, with 22 bases between them. The CDR3 runs 16 residues. Germline CDR1 reads SGDLS; CDR2 reads YYNGEE. CDR3 sequence: CASSAPGGLAYGEQFF. DNA for the CDR3: TGTGCCAGCAGCGCCCCTGGAGGGCTGGCCTACGGTGAGCAGTTCTTC.

In this sample, this clone turned up once. V gene TRBV4-1 combines with J gene TRBJ1-1; D perhaps matches TRBD1 (5 bases). In germline, CDR1 is MGHRA, CDR2 YSYEKL. Trimming shortened V by 1 base and J by 5 bases, and 11 bases separated the two germline ends. This CDR3 has 14 amino acids. The CDR3 DNA is TGCGCCAGCAGCCAAGTACCAGGGAGTACTGAAGCTTTCTTT. This sequence encodes CASSQVPGSTEAFF.

This clone has a handful of counts. The chain carries TRBV6-5 and TRBJ2-2; no reliable D call. The V end lost 3 bases, the J end lost 0 bases, and 8 bases lay between the germline ends. From germline, CDR1 is MNHEY and CDR2 SVGAGI. This CDR3 region has 15 residues. Here the CDR3 reads CASSYGFANTGELFF. The CDR3, as DNA: TGTGCCAGCAGTTATGGATTCGCGAACACCGGGGAGCTGTTTTTT.

This chain connects TRBV4-1 to TRBJ2-5; D not resolved. The germline CDR1 and CDR2 sequences are MGHRA and YSYEKL. V dropped 0 bases and J dropped 4 bases, with 9 bases sitting between them. There are 14 residues in the CDR3. Here the CDR3 DNA reads TGCGCCAGCAGCCAAGAGGAAGGGCGAGAGACCCAGTACTTC. Translation: CASSQEEGRETQYF.

This clone was observed once. This sequence joins TRBV9 and TRBJ2-2; 7 bases align to TRBD2. The CDR3 runs to 16 residues. After removal of 3 bases from V and 0 bases from J, the junction contained 5 bases not matched to a gene. Germline assignment: CDR1 SGDLS and CDR2 YYNGEE. CDR3 in amino acids: CASSASGYPNTGELFF. In nucleotides, the CDR3 is TGTGCCAGCAGCGCTAGCGGCTACCCGAACACCGGGGAGCTGTTTTTT.

This chain links TRBV2 with TRBJ1-2; D unresolved. This CDR3 region has 14 residues. The germline gives CDR1 SNHLY, CDR2 FYNNEI. Deletions cut 6 bases from V and 3 bases from J, with 14 bases between. Here the CDR3 reads CASRRVSVDYGYTF. CDR3 coding DNA: TGTGCCAGCAGGAGGGTCTCGGTGGACTATGGCTACACCTTC.

There are a few counts of this clone. The CDR3 reads CASKGAGALLSTDTQYF. CDR3 nucleotide sequence: TGTGCCAGCAAAGGGGCGGGAGCCCTCCTTAGCACAGATACGCAGTATTTT. The chain employs TRBV7-2 and TRBJ2-3; 7 nucleotides align to TRBD2. From germline, CDR1 is SGHTA and CDR2 FQGNSA. The CDR3 totals 17 residues. With 7 bases clipped from V and 0 bases from J, the junction kept 13 bases outside the gene matches.

This chain connects TRBV27 to TRBJ2-2, with 8 bases lining up with TRBD1. Germline loops: CDR1 MNHEY, CDR2 SMNVEV (reference sequence). The CDR3 consists of 19 residues. J was trimmed by 1 base and V by 2 bases; bases with no gene match: 12. The chain's CDR3 is CASSLAGFGQGRNTGELFF. DNA for the CDR3: TGTGCCAGCAGTTTAGCTGGTTTCGGACAGGGTCGGAACACCGGGGAGCTGTTTTTT.

The chain links TRBV18 to TRBJ2-2; maybe TRBD1 (6 bases). The CDR3 has 16 amino acids. Trimming took off 3 bases at V and 2 bases at J, with 13 bases between the two ends. Germline V gives CDR1 KGHSH, CDR2 LQKENI. CDR3 DNA sequence: TGTGCCAGCTCACCCTACGGACAGAGAAACACCGGGGAGCTGTTTTTT. Its translation is CASSPYGQRNTGELFF.

This chain links TRBV28 with TRBJ2-2; TRBD1 matches 7 bases. Germline V CDR1 and CDR2: MDHEN, SYDVKM. This CDR3 has 16 amino acids. V dropped 6 bases and J dropped 1; count of bases not matched to a gene: 8. CDR3 region: CASSTQRQGNTGELFF. DNA for the CDR3: TGTGCCAGCAGCACACAGAGACAGGGGAACACCGGGGAGCTGTTTTTT.

V gene TRBV28 combines with J gene TRBJ2-7; a weak D match, TRBD2 (6 bases). Per the germline V gene, CDR1 is MDHEN and CDR2 is SYDVKM. The CDR3 has 15 residues. Deletions cut 6 bases from V and 7 bases from J, with 22 bases between. In DNA form, the CDR3 reads TGTGCCAGCAGCCCCTCCGGCGGGACTCAGAGAGAGCAGTACTTC. The encoded protein is CASSPSGGTQREQYF. Full variable domain (remainder filled in from reference TRBV28 and TRBJ2-7): DVKVTQSSRYLVKRTGEKVFLECVQDMDHENMFWYRQDPGLGLRLIYFSYDVKMKEKGDIPEGYSVSREKKERFSLILESASTNQTSMYLCASSPSGGTQREQYFGPGTRLTVT.

The rearrangement uses TRBV7-2 and TRBJ2-7; D unclear. Germline CDR1 is SGHTA and CDR2 is FQGNSA. The germline V and J ends were trimmed by 0 bases and 3 bases, with 12 bases remaining between them. The CDR3 contains 15 residues. In nucleotides, the CDR3 is TGTGCCAGCAGCTTAGCGGCAGGAGCCCGCTACGAGCAGTACTTC. It specifies CASSLAAGARYEQYF.